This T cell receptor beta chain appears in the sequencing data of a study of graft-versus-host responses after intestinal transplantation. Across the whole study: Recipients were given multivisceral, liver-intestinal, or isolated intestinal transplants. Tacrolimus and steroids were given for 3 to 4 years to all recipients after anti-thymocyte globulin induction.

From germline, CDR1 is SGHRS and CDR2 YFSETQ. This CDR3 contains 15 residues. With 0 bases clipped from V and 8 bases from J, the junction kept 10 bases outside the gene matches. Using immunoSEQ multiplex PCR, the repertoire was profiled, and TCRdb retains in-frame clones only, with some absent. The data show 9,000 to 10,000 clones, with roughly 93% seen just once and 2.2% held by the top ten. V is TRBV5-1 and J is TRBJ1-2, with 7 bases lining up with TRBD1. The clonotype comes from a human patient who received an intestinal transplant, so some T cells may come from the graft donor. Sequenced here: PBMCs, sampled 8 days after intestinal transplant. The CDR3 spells CASSLGPGQSRGYTF. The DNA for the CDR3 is TGCGCCAGCAGCTTGGGACCGGGACAGTCTCGCGGCTACACCTTC.